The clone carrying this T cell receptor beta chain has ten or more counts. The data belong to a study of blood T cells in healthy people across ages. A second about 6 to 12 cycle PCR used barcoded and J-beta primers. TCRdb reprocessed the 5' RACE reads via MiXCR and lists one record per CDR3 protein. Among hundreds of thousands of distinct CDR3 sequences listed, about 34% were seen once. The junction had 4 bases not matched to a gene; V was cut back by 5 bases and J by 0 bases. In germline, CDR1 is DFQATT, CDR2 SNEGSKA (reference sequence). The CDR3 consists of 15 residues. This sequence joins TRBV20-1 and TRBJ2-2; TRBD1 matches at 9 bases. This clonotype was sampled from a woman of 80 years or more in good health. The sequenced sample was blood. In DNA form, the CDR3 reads TGCAGTGCTGGTCGGACAGGGGCGAACACCGGGGAGCTGTTTTTT. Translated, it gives CSAGRTGANTGELFF.